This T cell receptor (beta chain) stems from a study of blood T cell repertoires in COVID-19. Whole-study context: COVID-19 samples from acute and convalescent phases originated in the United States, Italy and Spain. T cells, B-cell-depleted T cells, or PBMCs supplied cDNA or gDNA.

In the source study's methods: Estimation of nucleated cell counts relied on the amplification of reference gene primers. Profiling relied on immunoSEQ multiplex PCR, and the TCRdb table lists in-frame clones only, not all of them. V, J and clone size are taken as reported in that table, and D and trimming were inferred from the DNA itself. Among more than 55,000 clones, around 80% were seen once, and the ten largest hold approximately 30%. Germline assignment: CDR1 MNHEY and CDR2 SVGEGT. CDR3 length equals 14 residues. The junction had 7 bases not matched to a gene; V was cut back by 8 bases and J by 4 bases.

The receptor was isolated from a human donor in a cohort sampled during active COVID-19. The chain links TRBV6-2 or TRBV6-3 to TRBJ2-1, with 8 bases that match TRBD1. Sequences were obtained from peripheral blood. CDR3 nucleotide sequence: TGTGCCAGCCGCCGGACAGGGTTATACAATGAGCAGTTCTTC. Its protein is CASRRTGLYNEQFF.